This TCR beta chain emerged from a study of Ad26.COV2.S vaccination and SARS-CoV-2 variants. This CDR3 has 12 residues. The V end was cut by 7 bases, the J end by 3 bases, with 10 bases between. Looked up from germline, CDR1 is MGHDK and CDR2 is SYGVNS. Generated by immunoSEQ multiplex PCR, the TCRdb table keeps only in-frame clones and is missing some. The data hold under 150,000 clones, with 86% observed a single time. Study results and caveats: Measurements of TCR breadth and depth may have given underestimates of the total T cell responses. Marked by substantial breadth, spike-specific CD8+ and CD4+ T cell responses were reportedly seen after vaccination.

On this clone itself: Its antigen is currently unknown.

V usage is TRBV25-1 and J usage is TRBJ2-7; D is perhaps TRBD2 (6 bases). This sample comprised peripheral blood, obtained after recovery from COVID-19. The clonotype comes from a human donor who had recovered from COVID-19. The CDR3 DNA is TGTGCCAGCAAGGGACTTGGCTACGAGCAGTACTTC. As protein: CASKGLGYEQYF.